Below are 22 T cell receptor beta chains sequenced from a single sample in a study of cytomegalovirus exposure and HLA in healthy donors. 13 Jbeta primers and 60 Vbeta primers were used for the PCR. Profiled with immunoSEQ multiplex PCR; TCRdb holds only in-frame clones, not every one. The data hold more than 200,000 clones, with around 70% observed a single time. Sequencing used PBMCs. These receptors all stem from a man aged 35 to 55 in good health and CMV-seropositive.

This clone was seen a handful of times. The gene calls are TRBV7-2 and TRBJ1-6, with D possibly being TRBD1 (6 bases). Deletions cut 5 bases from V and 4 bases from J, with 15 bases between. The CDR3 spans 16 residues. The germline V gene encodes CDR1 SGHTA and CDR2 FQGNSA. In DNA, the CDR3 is TGTGCCAGCAGCCCCGGGACACTGCGGTATAATTCACCCCTCCACTTT. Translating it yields CASSPGTLRYNSPLHF. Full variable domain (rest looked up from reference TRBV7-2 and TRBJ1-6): GAGVSQSPSNKVTEKGKDVELRCDPISGHTALYWYRQSLGQGLEFLIYFQGNSAPDKSGLPSDRFSAERTGGSVSTLTIQRTQQEDSAVYLCASSPGTLRYNSPLHFGNGTRLTVT.

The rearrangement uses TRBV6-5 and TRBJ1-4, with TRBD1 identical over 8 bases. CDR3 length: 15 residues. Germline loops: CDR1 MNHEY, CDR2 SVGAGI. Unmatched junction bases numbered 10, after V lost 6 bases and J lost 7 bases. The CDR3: CASSAPQGAFEKLFF. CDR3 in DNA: TGTGCCAGCAGCGCCCCCCAGGGGGCATTTGAAAAACTGTTTTTT.

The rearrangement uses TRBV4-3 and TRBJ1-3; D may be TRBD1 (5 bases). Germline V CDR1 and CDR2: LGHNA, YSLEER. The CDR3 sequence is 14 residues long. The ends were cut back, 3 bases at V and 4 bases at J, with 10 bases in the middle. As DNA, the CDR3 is TGCGCCAGCAGCCAGGAAGGGGCCGGAAACACCATATATTTT. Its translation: CASSQEGAGNTIYF.

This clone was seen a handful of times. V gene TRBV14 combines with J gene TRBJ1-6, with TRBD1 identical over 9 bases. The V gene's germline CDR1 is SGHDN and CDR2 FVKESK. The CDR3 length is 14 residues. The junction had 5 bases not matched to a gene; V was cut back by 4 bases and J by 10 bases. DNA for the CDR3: TGTGCCAGCAGCCTGGGACAGGGTGCGTCACCCCTCCACTTT. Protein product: CASSLGQGASPLHF.

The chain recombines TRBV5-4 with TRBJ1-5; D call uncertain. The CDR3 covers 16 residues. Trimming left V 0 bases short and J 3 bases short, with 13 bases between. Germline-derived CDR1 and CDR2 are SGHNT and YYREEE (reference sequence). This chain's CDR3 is CASSLVWLRDNQPQHF. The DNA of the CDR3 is TGTGCCAGCAGCTTGGTGTGGTTGCGTGACAATCAGCCCCAGCATTTT.

CDR3 bases: TGTGCCAGCAGTCGGAACACCGGGGAGCTGTTTTTT. Protein product: CASSRNTGELFF. V gene TRBV28 combines with J gene TRBJ2-2; no definite D call. Germline CDR1 is MDHEN and CDR2 is SYDVKM. The V gene lost 5 bases and the J gene lost 1 base, with 2 bases spanning the gap. The CDR3 sequence is 12 residues long.

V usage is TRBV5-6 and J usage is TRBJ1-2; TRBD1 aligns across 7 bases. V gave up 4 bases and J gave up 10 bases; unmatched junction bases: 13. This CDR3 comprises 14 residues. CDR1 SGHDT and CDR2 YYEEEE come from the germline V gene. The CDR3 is CASSREGGAASYTF. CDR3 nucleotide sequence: TGTGCCAGCAGCAGAGAAGGGGGCGCAGCCTCCTACACCTTC.

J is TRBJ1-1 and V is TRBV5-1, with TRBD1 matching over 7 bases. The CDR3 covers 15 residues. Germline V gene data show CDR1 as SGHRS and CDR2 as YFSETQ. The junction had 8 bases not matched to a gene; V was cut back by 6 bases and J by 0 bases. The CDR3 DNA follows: TGCGCCAGCACACGGGACAGCCCCATGAACACTGAAGCTTTCTTT. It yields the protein CASTRDSPMNTEAFF.

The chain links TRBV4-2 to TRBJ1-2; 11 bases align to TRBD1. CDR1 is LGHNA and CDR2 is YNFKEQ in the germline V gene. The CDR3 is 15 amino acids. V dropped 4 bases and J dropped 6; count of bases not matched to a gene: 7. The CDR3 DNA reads TGTGCCAGCAGCCTCGGGACAGGGGGTTCGGATGGCTACACCTTC. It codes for CASSLGTGGSDGYTF.

CDR3 nucleotides: TGCGCCAGCAGCAGCGGTGGGGGGAAGAACACTGAAGCTTTCTTT. This gives the protein CASSSGGGKNTEAFF. The J gene is TRBJ1-1, the V gene TRBV5-1; maybe TRBD1 (5 bases). Germline V gene sequence: CDR1 SGHRS, CDR2 YFSETQ. The CDR3 has 15 amino acids. The V end was cut by 4 bases, the J end by 1 base, with 14 bases between.

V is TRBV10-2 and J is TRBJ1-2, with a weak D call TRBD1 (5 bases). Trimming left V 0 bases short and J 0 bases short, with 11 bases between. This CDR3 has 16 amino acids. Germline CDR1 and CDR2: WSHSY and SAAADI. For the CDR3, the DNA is TGCGCCAGCAGTGAGTCTTCAGGGAACGCTAACTATGGCTACACCTTC. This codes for CASSESSGNANYGYTF.

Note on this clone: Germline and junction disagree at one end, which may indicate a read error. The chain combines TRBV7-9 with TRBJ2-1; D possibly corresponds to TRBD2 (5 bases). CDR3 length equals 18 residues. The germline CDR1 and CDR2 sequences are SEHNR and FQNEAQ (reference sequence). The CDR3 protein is CSSSLARGMGEGYNEQFF. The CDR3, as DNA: TGTTCCAGCAGCTTAGCGCGAGGCATGGGCGAGGGATACAATGAGCAGTTCTTC.

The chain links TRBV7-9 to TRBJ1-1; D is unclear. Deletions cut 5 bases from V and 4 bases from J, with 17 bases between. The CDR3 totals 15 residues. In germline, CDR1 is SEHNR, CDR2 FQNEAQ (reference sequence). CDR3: CASSRAALEGTEAFF. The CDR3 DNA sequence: TGTGCCAGCAGCCGAGCAGCGTTGGAGGGCACTGAAGCTTTCTTT.

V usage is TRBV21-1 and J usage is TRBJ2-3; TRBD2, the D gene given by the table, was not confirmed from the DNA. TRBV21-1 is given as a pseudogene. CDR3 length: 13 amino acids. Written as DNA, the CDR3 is TGTGCCAACTTTATATGTCGCACAGATACGCAGTATTTT. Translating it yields CANFICRTDTQYF.

The DNA for the CDR3 is TGTGCCAGCAGCTCGGACAGGGATCGATACAATGAGCAGTTCTTC. Amino acid sequence: CASSSDRDRYNEQFF. The rearrangement uses TRBV7-2 and TRBJ2-1, with TRBD1 identical over 8 bases. V lost 4 bases and J lost 4; bases outside the gene matches: 6. Germline CDR1 SGHTA, CDR2 FQGNSA. The CDR3 runs 15 residues. The full variable domain, in which reference TRBV7-2 and TRBJ2-1 provide the parts outside the CDR3, is GAGVSQSPSNKVTEKGKDVELRCDPISGHTALYWYRQSLGQGLEFLIYFQGNSAPDKSGLPSDRFSAERTGGSVSTLTIQRTQQEDSAVYLCASSSDRDRYNEQFFGPGTRLTVL.

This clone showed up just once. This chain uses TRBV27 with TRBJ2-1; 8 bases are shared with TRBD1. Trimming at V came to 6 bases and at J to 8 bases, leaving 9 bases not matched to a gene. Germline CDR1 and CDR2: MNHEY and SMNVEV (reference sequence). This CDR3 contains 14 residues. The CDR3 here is CASRPLDRADEQFF. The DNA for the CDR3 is TGTGCCAGCAGACCATTGGACAGGGCGGATGAGCAGTTCTTC.

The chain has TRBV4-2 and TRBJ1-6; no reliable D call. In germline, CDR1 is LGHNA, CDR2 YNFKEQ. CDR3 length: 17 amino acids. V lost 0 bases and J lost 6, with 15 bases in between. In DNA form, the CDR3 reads TGTGCCAGCAGCCAAGACCTATCGAGAAGATCTAATTCACCCCTCCACTTT. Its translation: CASSQDLSRRSNSPLHF.

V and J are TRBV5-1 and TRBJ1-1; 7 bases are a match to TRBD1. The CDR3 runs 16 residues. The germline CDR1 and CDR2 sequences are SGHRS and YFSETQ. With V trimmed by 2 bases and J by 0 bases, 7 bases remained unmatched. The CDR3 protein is CASSLERGRVNTEAFF. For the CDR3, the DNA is TGCGCCAGCAGCTTAGAAAGGGGGCGTGTGAACACTGAAGCTTTCTTT.

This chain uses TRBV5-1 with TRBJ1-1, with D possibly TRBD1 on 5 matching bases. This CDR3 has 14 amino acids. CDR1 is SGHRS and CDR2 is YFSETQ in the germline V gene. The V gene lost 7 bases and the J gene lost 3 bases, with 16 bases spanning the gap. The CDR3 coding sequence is TGCGCCAGCGCGAAACTGACAGTCGACACTGAAGCTTTCTTT. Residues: CASAKLTVDTEAFF.

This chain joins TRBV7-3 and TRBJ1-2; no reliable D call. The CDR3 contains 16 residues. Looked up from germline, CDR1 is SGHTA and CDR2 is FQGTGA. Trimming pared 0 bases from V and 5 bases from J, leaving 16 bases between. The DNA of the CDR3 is TGTGCCAGCAGCTTAACAGGAGGACCAGTAAAGTATGGCTACACCTTC. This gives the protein CASSLTGGPVKYGYTF.

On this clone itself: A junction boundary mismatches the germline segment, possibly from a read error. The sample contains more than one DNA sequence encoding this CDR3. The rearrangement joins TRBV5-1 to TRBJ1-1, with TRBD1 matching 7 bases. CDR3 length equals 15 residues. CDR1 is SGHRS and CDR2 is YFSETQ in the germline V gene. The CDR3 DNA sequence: TGCGCCAGCAGCTTGATAGGCAGGGGGAACACTGAAGCCTTCTTT. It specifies CASSLIGRGNTEAFF.

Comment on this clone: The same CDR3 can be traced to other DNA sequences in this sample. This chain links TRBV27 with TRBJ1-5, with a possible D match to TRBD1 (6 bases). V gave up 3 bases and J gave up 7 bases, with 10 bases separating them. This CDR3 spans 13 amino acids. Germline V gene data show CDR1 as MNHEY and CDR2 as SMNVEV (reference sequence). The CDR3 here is CASSFRGGQPQHF. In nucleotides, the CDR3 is TGTGCCAGCAGTTTTAGGGGGGGGCAGCCCCAGCATTTT.